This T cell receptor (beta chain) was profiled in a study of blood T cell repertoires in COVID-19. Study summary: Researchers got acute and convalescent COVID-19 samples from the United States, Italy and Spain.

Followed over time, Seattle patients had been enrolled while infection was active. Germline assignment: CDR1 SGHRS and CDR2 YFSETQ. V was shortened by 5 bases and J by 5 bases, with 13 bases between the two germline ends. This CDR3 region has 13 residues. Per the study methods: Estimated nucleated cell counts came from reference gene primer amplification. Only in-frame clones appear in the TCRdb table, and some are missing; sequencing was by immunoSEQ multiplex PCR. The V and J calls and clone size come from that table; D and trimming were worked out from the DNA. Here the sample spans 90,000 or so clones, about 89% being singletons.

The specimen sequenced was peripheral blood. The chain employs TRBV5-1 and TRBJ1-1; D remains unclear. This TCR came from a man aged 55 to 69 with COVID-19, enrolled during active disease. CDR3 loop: CASRFGENTEAFF. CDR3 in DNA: TGCGCCAGCAGGTTCGGGGAGAATACTGAAGCTTTCTTT.